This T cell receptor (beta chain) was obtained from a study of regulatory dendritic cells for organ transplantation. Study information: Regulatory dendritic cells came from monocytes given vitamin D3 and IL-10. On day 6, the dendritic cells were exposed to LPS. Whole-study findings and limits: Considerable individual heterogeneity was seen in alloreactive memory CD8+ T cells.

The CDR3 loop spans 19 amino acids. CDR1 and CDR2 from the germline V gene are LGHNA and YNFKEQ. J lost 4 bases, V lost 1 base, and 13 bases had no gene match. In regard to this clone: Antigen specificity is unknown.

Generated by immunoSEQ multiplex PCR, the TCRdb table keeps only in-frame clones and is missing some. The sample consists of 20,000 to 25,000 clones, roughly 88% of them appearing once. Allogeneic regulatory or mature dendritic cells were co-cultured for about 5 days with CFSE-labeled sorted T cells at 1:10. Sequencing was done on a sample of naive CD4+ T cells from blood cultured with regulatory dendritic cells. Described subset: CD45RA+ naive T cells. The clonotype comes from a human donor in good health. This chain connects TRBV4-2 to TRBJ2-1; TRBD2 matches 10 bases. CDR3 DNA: TGTGCCAGCAGCCAAGTTAGAAGCGGGGGGGCAATCTGGTACAATGAGCAGTTCTTC. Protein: CASSQVRSGGAIWYNEQFF.